These T cell receptor beta chains were read from a single sample in a study of blood T cell repertoires in COVID-19. Method: immunoSEQ multiplex PCR; TCRdb's copy keeps in-frame clones and lacks some. The sample carries almost 200,000 clones, around four fifths recorded once. The sequenced sample was peripheral blood. Every receptor here comes from a man aged 60 to 75 with COVID-19, enrolled during active disease. CDR3s include the opening cysteine and the closing phenylalanine or tryptophan. A D gene is named only where the DNA matches it firmly. A row's size may be missing; if present it is once, few, many or a size class.

d_gene	v_gene	abundance	j_gene	CDR3aa	CDR3nt
TRBD1	TRBV2	.	TRBJ1-1	CASREQGITEAFF	TGTGCCAGCAGGGAACAGGGGATCACTGAAGCTTTCTTT
TRBD1	TRBV4-1	.	TRBJ1-3	CASSQDGQGGNTIYF	TGCGCCAGCAGCCAAGATGGACAGGGGGGAAACACCATATATTTT
TRBD1	TRBV9	few	TRBJ1-6	CASSVGQGHNSPLHF	TGTGCCAGCAGCGTAGGACAGGGGCATAATTCACCCCTCCACTTT
TRBD1	TRBV3-1/TRBV3-2	.	TRBJ1-5	CASSQDGGTGGQPQHF	TGTGCCAGCAGCCAAGATGGGGGGACAGGGGGACAGCCCCAGCATTTT
.	TRBV10-3	.	TRBJ2-5	CAITSGAEETQYF	TGTGCCATCACCAGCGGTGCTGAAGAGACCCAGTACTTC
.	TRBV18	.	TRBJ1-4	CASSPGQANEKLFF	TGTGCCAGCTCACCGGGACAAGCTAATGAAAAACTGTTTTTT
TRBD1	TRBV10-3	.	TRBJ2-5	CAAKGARETQYF	TGTGCCGCCAAGGGGGCCCGGGAGACCCAGTACTTC
.	TRBV10-3	.	TRBJ2-6	CAISYSGANVLTF	TGTGCCATCAGCTATTCTGGGGCCAACGTCCTGACTTTC
TRBD2	TRBV28	.	TRBJ2-1	CASSPTSGSSYNEQFF	TGTGCCAGCAGCCCGACTAGCGGGAGCTCCTACAATGAGCAGTTCTTC
.	TRBV6-5	.	TRBJ1-2	CASSLGTGYGYTF	TGTGCCAGCAGCCTAGGTACCGGCTATGGCTACACCTTC
TRBD1	TRBV6-6	.	TRBJ2-5	CASSPDRRETQYF	TGTGCCAGCAGCCCGGACAGGCGAGAGACCCAGTACTTC
TRBD1	TRBV9	.	TRBJ1-1	CASSRRDRGPTEAFF	TGTGCCAGCAGCCGACGGGACAGGGGGCCAACTGAAGCTTTCTTT
.	TRBV29-1	.	TRBJ2-1	CSVDTYPSSGQFF	TGCAGCGTTGATACGTACCCCTCATCCGGGCAGTTCTTC
.	TRBV3-1/TRBV3-2	.	TRBJ1-4	CASSQPGTRIVEKLFF	TGTGCCAGCAGCCAACCGGGGACAAGGATTGTAGAAAAACTGTTTTTT
.	TRBV28	.	TRBJ1-2	CASSLGHPNYGYTF	TGTGCCAGCAGTTTGGGACACCCAAACTATGGCTACACCTTC
TRBD1	TRBV6-1	.	TRBJ1-2	CASSGSRGQGDNYGYTF	TGTGCCAGCAGTGGGTCTCGGGGACAGGGGGACAACTATGGCTACACCTTC
TRBD2	TRBV30	few	TRBJ2-7	CAWSEAGESYEQYF	TGTGCCTGGAGTGAAGCGGGGGAATCCTACGAGCAGTACTTC
.	TRBV6-2/TRBV6-3	.	TRBJ1-1	CASSYSRSGRGGPYENTEAFF	TGTGCCAGCAGTTACTCGAGGTCTGGAAGGGGAGGCCCATACGAGAACACTGAAGCTTTCTTT
TRBD1	TRBV7-9	.	TRBJ1-6	CASSPLTGFDSPLHF	TGTGCCAGCAGCCCTCTGACAGGGTTTGATTCACCCCTCCACTTT
.	TRBV6-5	.	TRBJ1-2	CASSPDREPNYGYTF	TGTGCCAGCTCCCCAGACAGAGAACCTAACTATGGCTACACCTTC
TRBD1	TRBV6-6	.	TRBJ2-4	CASRRGQGRNIQYF	TGTGCCAGCAGGAGGGGACAGGGTAGAAACATTCAGTACTTC
.	TRBV27	.	TRBJ1-2	CASSLGRRGSEGYTF	TGTGCCAGCAGTTTGGGGCGACGGGGGTCAGAGGGCTACACCTTC
TRBD1	TRBV7-7	once	TRBJ2-2	CASSFQDRGIGPGELFF	TGTGCCAGCAGCTTCCAAGACAGGGGGATCGGACCCGGGGAGCTGTTTTTT
.	TRBV29-1	.	TRBJ2-1	CSGRIRDSRGDEQFF	TGCAGCGGCCGTATCCGGGACTCACGAGGGGATGAGCAGTTCTTC
.	TRBV18	.	TRBJ1-2	CASSPYGGYGYTF	TGTGCCAGCTCACCATACGGGGGCTATGGCTACACCTTC
.	TRBV6-6	.	TRBJ2-7	CASRAGGTAYEQYF	TGTGCCAGCAGGGCCGGAGGGACAGCCTACGAGCAGTACTTC
TRBD1	TRBV7-2	few	TRBJ1-5	CASSLNRGQNQPQHF	TGTGCCAGCAGCCTGAACAGGGGGCAAAATCAGCCCCAGCATTTT
.	TRBV28	.	TRBJ2-7	CASSLVAGTAYEQYF	TGTGCCAGCAGTTTAGTGGCGGGTACGGCGTACGAGCAGTACTTC
.	TRBV2	.	TRBJ2-2	CASNAGRELFF	TGTGCCAGCAACGCGGGGAGGGAGCTGTTTTTT
TRBD1	TRBV5-1	.	TRBJ1-1	CASSPLGQGVGGETEAFF	TGCGCCAGCAGCCCTCTGGGACAGGGCGTAGGGGGTGAGACTGAAGCTTTCTTT
TRBD2	TRBV27	.	TRBJ2-3	CASRWRERADTQYF	TGTGCCAGCAGATGGCGGGAGAGGGCAGATACGCAGTATTTT
.	TRBV11-2	.	TRBJ1-5	CASSLDPEPHSNQPQHF	TGTGCCAGCAGCTTAGATCCGGAGCCTCATAGCAATCAGCCCCAGCATTTT
TRBD2	TRBV28	.	TRBJ2-1	CASSLGVAGGYPFF	TGTGCCAGCAGCCTGGGGGTAGCGGGAGGGTACCCGTTCTTC
TRBD2	TRBV12-5	.	TRBJ2-5	CASAGLGREETQYF	TGTGCTAGTGCTGGGCTAGGGAGGGAGGAGACCCAGTACTTC
.	TRBV15	.	TRBJ1-5	CATSRTGRNQPQHF	TGTGCCACCAGCAGGACAGGCCGCAATCAGCCCCAGCATTTT
.	TRBV7-2	once	TRBJ2-3	CASSTLALDTQYF	TGTGCCAGCAGCACGTTGGCCTTGGATACGCAGTATTTT
TRBD1	TRBV6-5	.	TRBJ1-2	CASRGTGAYGYTF	TGTGCCAGCAGAGGGACAGGGGCCTATGGCTACACCTTC
.	TRBV2	once	TRBJ1-3	CASSEQAGLSGNTIYF	TGTGCCAGCAGTGAACAGGCTGGCCTCTCTGGAAACACCATATATTTT
.	TRBV12-3/TRBV12-4	.	TRBJ1-1	CASSFTLGTEAFF	TGTGCCAGCAGTTTTACGCTCGGCACTGAAGCTTTCTTT
.	TRBV2	.	TRBJ2-5	CASTPGIQETQYF	TGTGCCAGCACCCCCGGGATCCAAGAGACCCAGTACTTC
TRBD1	TRBV19	once	TRBJ2-7	CASSMDRSPYEQYF	TGTGCCAGTAGTATGGACAGGAGTCCCTACGAGCAGTACTTC
.	TRBV21-1	.	TRBJ1-2	CASSKFQAGYGYTF	TGTGCCAGCAGCAAATTCCAGGCGGGCTATGGCTACACCTTC
.	TRBV9	.	TRBJ2-3	CASSVLTTPDTQYF	TGTGCCAGCAGCGTACTGACTACCCCGGATACGCAGTATTTT
TRBD1	TRBV30	.	TRBJ1-6	CAWASGTAISPLHF	TGTGCCTGGGCCTCCGGGACAGCAATTTCACCCCTCCACTTT
TRBD1	TRBV27	once	TRBJ2-7	CASRFRDSTYEQYF	TGTGCCAGCAGGTTCCGGGACAGCACCTACGAGCAGTACTTC
.	TRBV21-1	few	TRBJ1-5	CASTGTGAIHSNQPQHF	TGTGCCAGCACCGGGACAGGGGCGATTCATAGCAATCAGCCCCAGCATTTT
TRBD1	TRBV10-1	.	TRBJ2-7	CASSAAGQGTYEQYF	TGCGCCAGCAGTGCCGCGGGACAGGGGACCTACGAGCAGTACTTC
.	TRBV18	once	TRBJ2-5	CASSPRETQYF	TGTGCCAGCTCACCGCGCGAGACCCAGTACTTC
TRBD2	TRBV9	.	TRBJ2-3	CASSKKREWAVTQYF	TGTGCCAGCAGCAAAAAGCGGGAGTGGGCGGTTACGCAGTATTTT
TRBD1	TRBV5-1	.	TRBJ2-4	CASMTGTGERNIQYF	TGCGCCAGCATGACTGGGACAGGGGAGAGAAACATTCAGTACTTC
.	TRBV4-1	.	TRBJ2-7	CASSQAGSTYEQYF	TGCGCCAGCAGCCAAGCGGGATCAACCTACGAGCAGTACTTC
.	TRBV27	.	TRBJ2-1	CASSPLSIGYNEQFF	TGTGCCAGCAGTCCCCTAAGCATTGGCTACAATGAGCAGTTCTTC
TRBD2	TRBV2	once	TRBJ2-5	CASSGFYSGEQETQYF	TGTGCCAGCAGTGGGTTTTATAGCGGGGAACAAGAGACCCAGTACTTC
TRBD1	TRBV5-1	few	TRBJ1-1	CASKDTGQGENTEAFF	TGCGCCAGCAAAGACACCGGACAGGGTGAGAACACTGAAGCTTTCTTT
.	TRBV7-2	.	TRBJ1-1	CASSLYSAGTEAFF	TGTGCCAGCAGCTTATATTCGGCGGGCACTGAAGCTTTCTTT